This T cell receptor beta chain stems from a study of cytomegalovirus exposure and HLA in healthy donors. Study summary: The Caucasian-associated ancestry cluster held around four fifths of roughly 400 genotyped donors.

With respect to this clone: The antigen remains undetermined.

The study, taken as a whole, reports: Later analysis identified a missense DCLRE1C variant that was linked to TCR beta V- and J-gene trimming.

Donors were ostensibly healthy at sampling, although undocumented immune exposures were probable. It was with 60 Vbeta and 13 Jbeta primers that the PCR ran. The data were produced by immunoSEQ multiplex PCR, yet TCRdb's version contains in-frame clones alone and is incomplete. Seen here are about 50,000 clones, 75% to 80% observed once, and the top ten hold less than 3%. This CDR3 comprises 14 residues. V shed 10 bases and J 0 bases; nucleotides not matched to a gene: 6. Germline V gene lookup returns CDR1 MDHEN and CDR2 SYDVKM. The chain uses TRBV28 and TRBJ1-5; TRBD1 matches at 7 bases. The source is a woman aged 40-49 years in good health and CMV-seropositive. Sequencing input: PBMCs. CDR3 DNA: TGTGCCACCCTAGACAGGGTTAGCAATCAGCCCCAGCATTTT. This codes for CATLDRVSNQPQHF.